The 9 T cell receptor beta chains below were found in one sample sequenced in a study of blood T cell repertoires in COVID-19. TCRdb's table, derived via immunoSEQ multiplex PCR, lists solely in-frame clones and lacks some. Here the sample spans fewer than 450,000 clones, 87% being singletons. What was sequenced was peripheral blood. The receptors were gathered from a woman in her 50s with COVID-19, enrolled during active disease.

The chain couples TRBV5-1 to TRBJ1-2; TRBD1 matches 9 bases. Germline V gene data show CDR1 as SGHRS and CDR2 as YFSETQ. Losses at the gene ends were 4 bases for V and 4 bases for J; bases not matched to a gene: 8. This CDR3 contains 15 residues. CDR3 amino acids: CASSRLSDRGYGYTF. CDR3 bases: TGCGCCAGCAGCCGGCTCTCGGACAGGGGCTATGGCTACACCTTC.

V and J are TRBV18 and TRBJ2-7; D gene unclear. The CDR3 spans 14 residues. V was cut by 0 bases and J by 4 bases, with 10 bases left in between. The germline gives CDR1 KGHSH, CDR2 LQKENI. The CDR3 region has the DNA TGTGCCAGCTCACCACCGGAACAGCCATACGAGCAGTACTTC. This encodes CASSPPEQPYEQYF.

The chain employs TRBV6-2 or TRBV6-3 and TRBJ2-3, with 11 positions matching TRBD2. Germline loops: CDR1 MNHEY, CDR2 SVGEGT. The V gene end was trimmed by 7 bases and the J gene end by 3 bases; junction bases not matched to a gene: 3. The CDR3 is made up of 14 amino acids. The CDR3 nucleotides are TGTGCCAGCACCCCTAGCGGGAGGACAGATACGCAGTATTTT. It codes for CASTPSGRTDTQYF.

The chain combines TRBV7-6 with TRBJ2-2; possible D gene TRBD1, 6 bases. CDR3 length equals 15 residues. V lost 3 bases and J 2 bases, leaving 10 bases between the germline ends. Per germline, CDR1 SGHVS and CDR2 FNYEAQ. CDR3 protein: CASSFQGINTGELFF. The CDR3 DNA reads as TGTGCCAGCAGCTTCCAGGGGATCAACACCGGGGAGCTGTTTTTT.

The V gene is TRBV6-4, the J gene TRBJ2-2, with 9 positions matching TRBD2. The CDR3 is 16 residues long. V dropped 6 bases and J dropped 2; count of bases not matched to a gene: 7. Per the germline V gene, CDR1 is MRHNA and CDR2 is SNTAGT. The CDR3 DNA is TGTGCCAGCAGACGAGAGGGACTAGCCAACACCGGGGAGCTGTTTTTT. It codes for CASRREGLANTGELFF.

The chain links TRBV9 to TRBJ2-3; D perhaps matches TRBD2 (5 bases). Trimming took off 3 bases at V and 4 bases at J, with 15 bases between the two ends. The length of the CDR3 is 15 residues. CDR1 and CDR2 (germline): SGDLS, YYNGEE. The CDR3 here is CASSGSAATSDTQYF. CDR3 nucleotides: TGTGCCAGCAGCGGCTCAGCGGCAACCTCAGATACGCAGTATTTT.

The genes are TRBV4-3 and TRBJ2-7; weak D call: TRBD1 (6 bases). This CDR3 comprises 15 residues. The germline CDR1 and CDR2 sequences are LGHNA and YSLEER. Trimming took 4 bases from V and 0 from J, leaving 13 bases between them. In nucleotides, the CDR3 is TGCGCCAGCAGCCGTTCTTTGGGGGCCTCCTACGAGCAGTACTTC. Translated: CASSRSLGASYEQYF.

The chain joins TRBV6-2 or TRBV6-3 to TRBJ2-7; TRBD2 might be the D (6 bases). Trimming stripped 5 bases from V and 3 bases from J, with 11 bases between. This CDR3 has 13 amino acids. Looked up from germline, CDR1 is MNHEY and CDR2 is SVGEGT. The CDR3 DNA sequence: TGTGCCAGCAGTCCGGGACTTAACTACGAGCAGTACTTC. It encodes CASSPGLNYEQYF.

The gene calls are TRBV27 and TRBJ2-5; possibly TRBD2 for D (5 bases). Trimming took off 6 bases at V and 5 bases at J, with 13 bases between the two ends. The CDR3 runs to 13 residues. In germline, CDR1 is MNHEY, CDR2 SMNVEV (reference sequence). The CDR3 is CASSPGRRETQYF. CDR3 DNA: TGTGCCAGCAGCCCGGGGAGACGGGAGACCCAGTACTTC.